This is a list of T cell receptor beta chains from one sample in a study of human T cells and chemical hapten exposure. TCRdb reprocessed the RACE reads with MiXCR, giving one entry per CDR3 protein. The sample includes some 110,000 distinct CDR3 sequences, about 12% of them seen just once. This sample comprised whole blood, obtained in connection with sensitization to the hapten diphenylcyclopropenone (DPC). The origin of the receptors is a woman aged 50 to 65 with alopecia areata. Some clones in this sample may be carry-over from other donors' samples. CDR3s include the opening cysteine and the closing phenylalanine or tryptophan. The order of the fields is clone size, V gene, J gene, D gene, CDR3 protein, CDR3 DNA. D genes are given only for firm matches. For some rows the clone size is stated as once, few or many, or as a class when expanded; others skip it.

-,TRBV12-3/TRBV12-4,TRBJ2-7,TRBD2,CASRVGLASYEQYF,TGTGCCAGCAGGGTAGGACTAGCCTCCTACGAGCAGTACTTC
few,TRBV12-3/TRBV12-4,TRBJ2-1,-,CASSYRTSYNEQFF,TGTGCCAGCAGTTATCGTACCTCTTACAATGAGCAGTTCTTC
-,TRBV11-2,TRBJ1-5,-,CASSFQGRGGNQPQHF,TGTGCCAGCAGCTTCCAAGGTAGGGGTGGCAATCAGCCCCAGCATTTT
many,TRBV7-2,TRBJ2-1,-,CASSYRADSYNEQFF,TGTGCCAGCAGCTACCGTGCAGACTCCTACAATGAGCAGTTCTTC
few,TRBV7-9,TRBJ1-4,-,CASSQALNEKLFF,TGTGCCAGCAGCCAAGCACTGAATGAAAAACTGTTTTTT
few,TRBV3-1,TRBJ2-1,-,CASSQDRGEQFF,TGTGCCAGCAGCCAAGATCGGGGTGAGCAGTTCTTC
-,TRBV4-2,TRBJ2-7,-,CASSQEVGSLYEQYF,TGTGCCAGCAGCCAAGAAGTTGGCAGCCTCTACGAGCAGTACTTC
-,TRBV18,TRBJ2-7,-,CASSPVGGVEQYF,TGTGCCAGCTCACCCGTAGGTGGTGTCGAGCAGTACTTC
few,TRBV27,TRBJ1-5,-,CASSKRGTADSNQPQHF,TGTGCCAGCAGTAAACGAGGGACTGCAGATAGCAATCAGCCCCAGCATTTT
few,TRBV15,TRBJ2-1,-,CATSRPLRGLQFEQFF,TGTGCCACCAGCAGACCGCTCCGCGGGCTACAATTCGAGCAGTTCTTC
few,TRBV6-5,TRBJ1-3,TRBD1,CASSYSGDRGRNTIYF,TGTGCCAGCAGTTACTCCGGCGACAGGGGACGAAACACCATATATTTT